Given below is one T cell receptor (beta chain) in context. This clone came up a few times. Its antigen is not yet known. No base quality values were provided; no much bigger clone lies one nucleotide off. Collaborating institutions collected whole blood in K2EDTA tubes following their own protocols. For TCRbeta analysis, collaborator samples were shipped as frozen whole blood, as isolated PBMCs, or as DNA extracted from either sample type. These data come from a study of blood T cell repertoires in COVID-19 (dated by TCRdb to the early 2020s). Background for the entire study: Samples covering the acute and convalescent phases of COVID-19 were provided by collaborators in the United States, Italy and Spain. The prospective study material was composed of cDNA or gDNA derived from T cells, B-cell-depleted T cells, or PBMCs. Deeply sampled blood TCRbeta repertoires from subjects exposed to, actively infected with, or recovered from COVID-19 were included in the dataset. Sample metadata almost always included a de-identified subject ID, COVID-19 status, age in years and sex. Where available, HLA class I and class II types were taken from metadata supplied by the sample provider and were not determined by assay-based typing. The samples were drawn from the first 160 participants of the ongoing ImmuneRACE study and from 950 to 1,500 subjects provided by 6 global collaborators. A freely available public database, intended as a resource for researchers studying the immune response to SARS-CoV-2, is where the repertoires were released.

The immunoSEQ Assay, a bias-controlled multiplex PCR, was used to amplify TCRbeta CDR3 regions from genomic DNA. As for the original processing: Nucleated cell counts per sample were estimated from amplification of reference gene primers within the assay. To quantify the absolute abundance of each unique TCRbeta CDR3 rearrangement, sequence reads were collapsed and filtered. For each sample, productive Simpson clonality was calculated as the square root of Simpson's diversity index over productive rearrangements. This immuneACCESS table, as held by TCRdb, lists in-frame sequences with V and J called but not all clones. Of the missing ones, under half trace to an unresolved V gene in checked studies; the others have no known cause. The DNA gave D and trimming, while V, J and clone size come from that table. This sample gives over 200,000 clones in total; around 88% of them show up just once. The ten largest clones add up to approximately 9% of the sample.

Clipping removes 8 bases from V and 6 bases from J, with 10 as the unmatched junction base count. The germline V gene yields SGHVS for CDR1 and FQNEAQ for CDR2. Measured from the cysteine to the phenylalanine, the CDR3 is 15 residues long. Only the CDR3 DNA stays, 45 bases, in frame from base 1. Study-level results and caveats: Clinical and demographic metadata were provided uncurated, with the amount varying by source and participant.

The rearrangement combines TRBV7-8 with TRBJ2-2; 9 middle bases align to TRBD1. The sample was peripheral blood. This TCR was recovered from a man between 40 and 49 years old with active or convalescent COVID-19. CDR3 protein: CASRSGTGHSGELFF. The nucleotide sequence reads as follows: TGTGCCAGCCGCTCCGGGACAGGGCATTCCGGGGAGCTGTTTTTT.